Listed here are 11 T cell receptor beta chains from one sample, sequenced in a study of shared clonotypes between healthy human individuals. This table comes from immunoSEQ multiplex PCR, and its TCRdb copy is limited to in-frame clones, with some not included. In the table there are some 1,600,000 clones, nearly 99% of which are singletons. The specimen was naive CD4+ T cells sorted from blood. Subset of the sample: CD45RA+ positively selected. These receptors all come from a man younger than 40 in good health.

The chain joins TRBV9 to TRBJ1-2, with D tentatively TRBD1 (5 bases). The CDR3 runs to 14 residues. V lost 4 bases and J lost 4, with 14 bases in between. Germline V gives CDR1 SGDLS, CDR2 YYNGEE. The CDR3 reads CASSPAGDVYGYTF. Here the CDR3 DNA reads TGTGCCAGCAGCCCCGCTGGGGACGTCTATGGCTACACCTTC.

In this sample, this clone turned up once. CDR3 region: CASSGHTSDRGQNTGELFF. Here the CDR3 DNA reads TGCGCCAGCAGCGGACACACCTCCGACAGGGGGCAGAACACCGGGGAGCTGTTTTTT. The V gene is TRBV10-1, the J gene TRBJ2-2; 10 bases fit TRBD1. The V gene's germline CDR1 is WNHNN and CDR2 SYGVQD (reference sequence). The CDR3 runs to 19 residues. V trimming: 6 bases; J trimming: 1 base; junction bases outside the gene matches: 14.

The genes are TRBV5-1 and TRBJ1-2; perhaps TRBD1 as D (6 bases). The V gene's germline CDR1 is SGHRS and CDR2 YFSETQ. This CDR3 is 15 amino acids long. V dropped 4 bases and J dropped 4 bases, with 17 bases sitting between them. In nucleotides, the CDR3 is TGCGCCAGCAGCCCTGAACCGGGACATGTCTATGGCTACACCTTC. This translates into CASSPEPGHVYGYTF.

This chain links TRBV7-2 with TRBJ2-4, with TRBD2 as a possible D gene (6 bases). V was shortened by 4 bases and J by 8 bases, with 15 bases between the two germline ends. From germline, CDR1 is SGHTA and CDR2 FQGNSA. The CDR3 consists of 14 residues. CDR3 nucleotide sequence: TGTGCCAGCAGCTCCTCCTTGGCGGGGCACATTCAGTACTTC. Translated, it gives CASSSSLAGHIQYF.

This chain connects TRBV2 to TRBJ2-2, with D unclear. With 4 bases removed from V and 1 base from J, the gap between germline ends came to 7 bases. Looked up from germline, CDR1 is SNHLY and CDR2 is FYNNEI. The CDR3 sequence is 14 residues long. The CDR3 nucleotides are TGTGCCAGCAGTGTCTCCCTGAACACCGGGGAGCTGTTTTTT. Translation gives CASSVSLNTGELFF. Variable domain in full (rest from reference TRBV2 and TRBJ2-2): EPEVTQTPSHQVTQMGQEVILRCVPISNHLYFYWYRQILGQKVEFLVSFYNNEISEKSEIFDDQFSVERPDGSNFTLKIRSTKLEDSAMYFCASSVSLNTGELFFGEGSRLTVL.

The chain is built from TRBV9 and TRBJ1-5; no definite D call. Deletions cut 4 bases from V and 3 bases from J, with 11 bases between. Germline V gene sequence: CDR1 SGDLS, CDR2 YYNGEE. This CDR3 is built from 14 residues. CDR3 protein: CASSRGGNNQPQHF. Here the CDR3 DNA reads TGTGCCAGCAGCAGAGGAGGGAACAATCAGCCCCAGCATTTT.

CDR3 DNA sequence: TGTGCCAGCAGGATGCCAAGACGGGGTACCACAGATACGCAGTATTTT. It specifies CASRMPRRGTTDTQYF. The V and J genes are TRBV2 and TRBJ2-3; maybe TRBD2 (5 bases). V lost 6 bases and J 2 bases, leaving 18 bases between the germline ends. CDR3 length: 16 residues. The V gene's germline CDR1 is SNHLY and CDR2 FYNNEI.

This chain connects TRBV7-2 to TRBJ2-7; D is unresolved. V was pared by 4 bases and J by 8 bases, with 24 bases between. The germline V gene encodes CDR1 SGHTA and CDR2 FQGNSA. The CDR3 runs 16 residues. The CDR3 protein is CASSSSPTGHLKQQYF. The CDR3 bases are TGTGCCAGCAGCTCCTCCCCGACGGGTCACCTAAAACAGCAGTACTTC.

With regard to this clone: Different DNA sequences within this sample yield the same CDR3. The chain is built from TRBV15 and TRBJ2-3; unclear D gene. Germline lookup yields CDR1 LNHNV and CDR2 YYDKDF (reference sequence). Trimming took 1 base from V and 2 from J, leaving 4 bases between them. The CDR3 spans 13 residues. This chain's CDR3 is CATSRAPTDTQYF. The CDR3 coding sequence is TGTGCCACCAGCAGAGCACCCACAGATACGCAGTATTTT.

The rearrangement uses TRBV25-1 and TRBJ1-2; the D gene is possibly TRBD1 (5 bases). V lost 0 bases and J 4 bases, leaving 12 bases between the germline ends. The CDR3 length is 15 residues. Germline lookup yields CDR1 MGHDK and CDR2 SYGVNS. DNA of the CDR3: TGTGCCAGCAGTGAATATGAAGGGGCTCTCTATGGCTACACCTTC. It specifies CASSEYEGALYGYTF.

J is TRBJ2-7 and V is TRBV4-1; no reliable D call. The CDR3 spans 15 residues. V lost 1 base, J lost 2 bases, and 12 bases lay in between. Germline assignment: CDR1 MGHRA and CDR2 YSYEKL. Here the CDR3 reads CASSQGEQTTYEQYF. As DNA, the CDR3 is TGCGCCAGCAGCCAAGGGGAACAGACAACCTACGAGCAGTACTTC.